Below, 14 T cell receptor beta chains from the same sample are listed, as sequenced in a study of circulating CD8 cells and anti-PD-1 response in melanoma. From live CD3+CD8+TCRalphabeta+ cells, four PD-1 and/or TIGIT subsets were sorted. Using about 15 ng of total RNA, TCR libraries were made with the QIAseq Immune Repertoire TCR panel. TCRdb re-called the reads with MiXCR, one entry per CDR3 protein. The sample gives 250 to 350 distinct CDR3 sequences, approximately 12% of which show up once; just over 60% is in the top ten. Sequencing used CD8+ T cells from PBMCs, obtained at baseline or after one month of anti-PD-1 therapy (not recorded which). The source of these receptors is a human donor with melanoma.

On this clonotype: Its ends do not fully match the called genes, so a read error is possible. The J gene is TRBJ1-2, the V gene TRBV27; D may be TRBD1 (5 bases). CDR1 and CDR2 (germline): MNHEY, SMNVEV (reference sequence). This CDR3 comprises 13 residues. In DNA, the CDR3 is TGTGTCAGCAGTTTCGGCAGGGCGTACGGCTACACCTTC. This translates into CVSSFGRAYGYTF.

This clonotype is medium-sized (0.01 to 0.1%) by share. The chain uses TRBV28 and TRBJ2-7, with D unclear. This CDR3 has 12 amino acids. Looked up from germline, CDR1 is MDHEN and CDR2 is SYDVKM. The V gene lost 2 bases and the J gene lost 3 bases, with 5 bases spanning the gap. The DNA of the CDR3 is TGTGCCAGCAGTTTAAGACTCTACGAGCAGTACTTC. Translating it yields CASSLRLYEQYF.

The rearrangement joins TRBV4-1 to TRBJ2-7; 8 bases agree with TRBD1. Trimming removed 3 bases from V and 5 bases from J; junction bases left unmatched: 9. Germline assignment: CDR1 MGHRA and CDR2 YSYEKL. The CDR3 contains 15 residues. Here the CDR3 reads CASSHALDRANEQYF. The DNA of the CDR3 is TGCGCCAGCAGCCATGCTCTGGACAGGGCGAACGAGCAGTACTTC.

This clonotype is deemed medium-sized. V usage is TRBV2 and J usage is TRBJ2-3; TRBD2 is a possible D gene (6 bases). This CDR3 comprises 16 residues. Germline values: CDR1 SNHLY, CDR2 FYNNEI. V gave up 1 base and J gave up 5 bases, with 16 bases separating them. CDR3 in DNA: TGTGCCAGCAGTGAAGGGTCGGGAGAAATGGGAGATACGCAGTATTTT. It specifies CASSEGSGEMGDTQYF. Supplemented by reference TRBV2 and TRBJ2-3, the full variable domain reads EPEVTQTPSHQVTQMGQEVILRCVPISNHLYFYWYRQILGQKVEFLVSFYNNEISEKSEIFDDQFSVERPDGSNFTLKIRSTKLEDSAMYFCASSEGSGEMGDTQYFGPGTRLTVL.

In this sample, this clonotype is large. The rearrangement joins TRBV11-2 to TRBJ2-7, with D possibly TRBD1 on 6 matching bases. The ends were cut back, 6 bases at V and 3 bases at J, with 15 bases in the middle. The CDR3 contains 14 residues. Germline assignment: CDR1 SGHAT and CDR2 FQNNGV. CDR3 protein: CASRDPGQDYEQYF. Here the CDR3 DNA reads TGTGCCAGCAGAGATCCGGGACAAGACTACGAGCAGTACTTC.

V gene TRBV24-1 combines with J gene TRBJ2-4, with 16 bases lining up with TRBD2. The end of the DNA is better explained by TRBJ2-1, so the J call may be wrong. The CDR3 is made up of 17 amino acids. Germline assignment: CDR1 KGHDR and CDR2 SFDVKD. The CDR3 DNA reads as TGTGCCACCAGTTCTGGGACTAGCGGGAGGGCCGGGAGCATTCAGTTCTTC. Translation gives CATSSGTSGRAGSIQFF.

By share, this clonotype counts as medium-sized. The junction differs from germline at one of its ends, possibly a read error. The chain joins TRBV29-1 to TRBJ2-7; 11 nucleotides agree with TRBD2. CDR1 SQVTM and CDR2 ANQGSEA come from the germline V gene. The CDR3 is made up of 17 amino acids. CDR3 nucleotides: TGCAGTGTTGAATTGGATGGGACTAGCGGAACAGATTACGAGCAGTACTTC. Encoded protein: CSVELDGTSGTDYEQYF.

This clonotype is medium-sized. The chain employs TRBV28 and TRBJ1-2; D gene uncertain. The CDR3 is made up of 11 amino acids. Trimming removed 3 bases at V and 8 bases at J, with 7 bases between. Germline V gene data show CDR1 as MDHEN and CDR2 as SYDVKM. The CDR3 bases are TGTGCCAGCAGTTTCCCCCTGGGCTACACCTTC. Its translation: CASSFPLGYTF.

By sample fraction, this clonotype is medium-sized. The DNA for the CDR3 is TGTGCCAGCAGTTTCGGCAGGGCGTATGGCTACACCTTC. It specifies CASSFGRAYGYTF. J is TRBJ1-2 and V is TRBV27, with a tentative D call TRBD1 (5 bases). V was shortened by 3 bases and J by 5 bases, with 10 bases between the two germline ends. The CDR3 length is 13 residues. The germline gives CDR1 MNHEY, CDR2 SMNVEV (reference sequence).

This clonotype qualifies as medium-sized. The chain couples TRBV2 to TRBJ2-2, with 7 bases aligning to TRBD2. The CDR3 runs 15 residues. V was clipped by 3 bases and J by 4 bases; unmatched bases: 5. The germline V gene has CDR1 SNHLY and CDR2 FYNNEI. The CDR3 bases are TGTGCCAGCAGTGACATTAGGACTAGCACCGGGGAGCTGTTTTTT. The encoded protein is CASSDIRTSTGELFF.

By share of the sample, this clonotype is medium-sized. The genes are TRBV7-3 and TRBJ2-3; 7 nucleotides align to TRBD2. V shed 6 bases and J 5 bases; nucleotides not matched to a gene: 11. The length of the CDR3 is 15 residues. From germline, CDR1 is SGHTA and CDR2 FQGTGA. CDR3 nucleotide sequence: TGTGCCAGCAGTTTAGCGGGCTCGCTCGGAGATACGCAGTATTTT. It codes for CASSLAGSLGDTQYF.

In its sample, this clonotype is medium-sized (0.01 to 0.1%). The gene calls are TRBV28 and TRBJ2-5; the D is unclear. This CDR3 region has 18 residues. Germline V gives CDR1 MDHEN, CDR2 SYDVKM. Between the trimmed V and J ends, which lost 4 bases and 3 bases, there was a span of 24 bases. CDR3 sequence reads: CASSSYQGRKPLEETQYF. The CDR3 coding sequence is TGTGCCAGCAGTTCCTACCAAGGACGGAAGCCGCTTGAAGAGACCCAGTACTTC.

This clonotype is deemed medium-sized. The chain is built from TRBV6-6 and TRBJ2-1; a weak D match, TRBD2 (5 bases). V lost 1 base and J lost 5, with 12 bases in between. Germline loops: CDR1 MNHNY, CDR2 SVGAGI (reference sequence). The CDR3 contains 15 residues. The CDR3 region is CASSYWPRENNEQFF. The CDR3 DNA follows: TGTGCCAGCAGTTACTGGCCTAGGGAGAACAATGAGCAGTTCTTC.

This clonotype is hyperexpanded in the sample. The rearrangement links TRBV27 to TRBJ2-5; the D is unclear. The germline CDR1 and CDR2 sequences are MNHEY and SMNVEV (reference sequence). The CDR3 totals 14 residues. The V end lost 2 bases, the J end lost 7 bases, and 14 bases lay between the germline ends. The CDR3 region is CASSLGSGFATQYF. For the CDR3, the DNA is TGTGCCAGCAGTTTAGGATCAGGATTTGCGACCCAGTACTTC.